The entry that follows covers one T cell receptor (beta chain) sequence. Its antigen is not identified. The junction differs from germline at one of its ends, possibly a read error. The record originates from a study of cytomegalovirus exposure and HLA in healthy donors. Findings of the study overall: Later, TCR association rates were found to vary by HLA locus, highest for DRB1 and lowest for HLA-C.

CDR1 KGHSH and CDR2 LQKENI come from the germline V gene. This CDR3 region has 18 residues. Primers: 60 Vbeta forward and 13 Jbeta reverse. Sequencing was performed with immunoSEQ multiplex PCR; in TCRdb, only in-frame clones are kept and a portion is missing. Of under 200,000 clones listed, approximately 80% are singletons. The clonotype comes from a man aged 18 to 35 in good health and CMV-seropositive. Sequenced material: PBMCs. The chain couples TRBV18 to TRBJ2-1, with 12 bases matching TRBD2. As DNA, the CDR3 is TGTGCCAGCTCACTAAATTCGAAACTAGCGGGAGGTTTGAATGGGCAGTTCTTC. The encoded protein is CASSLNSKLAGGLNGQFF.